A selection of T cell receptor beta chains follows, all from one sample in a study of T cells in Graves' hyperthyroidism and ophthalmopathy. TCRdb processed the multiplex PCR reads anew with MiXCR; each CDR3 protein has one entry. The sample holds 340,000 or so distinct CDR3 sequences, approximately 15% seen once. Sequenced input: blood. Receptor source: a man younger than 45 with Graves' hyperthyroidism. Both conserved end residues are part of each CDR3. A D gene is named only where the DNA matches it firmly. Where a row states a size, it is once, few, many or the class of an expanded clone; other rows omit it.

len,d_gene,j_gene,abundance,v_gene,CDR3nt,CDR3aa
16,.,TRBJ2-6,.,TRBV24-1,TGTGCCACCAGTGATCCAAAACGGGGTGGGGCCAACATCCTGACTTTC,CATSDPKRGGANILTF
17,.,TRBJ1-4,many,TRBV30,TGTGCCTGCACCGGAGGAAGTTTATACTCAACTAATGAAAAACTGTTTTTT,CACTGGSLYSTNEKLFF
14,TRBD1,TRBJ1-2,many,TRBV13,TGTGCCAGCAGCTCCTACGACAGGGTATATGGCTACACCTTC,CASSSYDRVYGYTF
14,.,TRBJ1-3,few,TRBV24-1,TGTGCCACCAGTGAGCCGTCAAGTGGAAACACCATATATTTT,CATSEPSSGNTIYF
21,TRBD2,TRBJ2-2,few,TRBV6-6,TGTGCCAGCAGTTACAGAGGACTAGCGGGGGGGGTTTGGGGCCACACCGGGGAGCTGTTTTTT,CASSYRGLAGGVWGHTGELFF
13,.,TRBJ2-1,.,TRBV3-1,TGTGCCAGCAGCCAAACCGGGAACGGTGAGCAGTTCTTC,CASSQTGNGEQFF
15,.,TRBJ1-1,many,TRBV20-1,TGCAGTGCTAGGGAGGGGAGCACGGCGAACACTGAAGCTTTCTTT,CSAREGSTANTEAFF
16,TRBD2,TRBJ2-3,many,TRBV12-3/TRBV12-4,TGTGCCAGCAGTTTTGGCGGGAGGGCCAGCACAGATACGCAGTATTTC,CASSFGGRASTDTQYF
13,.,TRBJ2-1,few,TRBV7-2,TGTGCCAGCAGCTTTTACTGGCGCAATGAGCAGTTCTTC,CASSFYWRNEQFF
13,.,TRBJ2-5,.,TRBV5-1,TGCGCCAGCAGGGTAGCGACCCAAGAGACCCAGTACTTC,CASRVATQETQYF
17,TRBD2,TRBJ2-2,many,TRBV11-3,TGTGCCAGCGGTGGGGGGGGAAGGAGCCCGAACACCGGGGAGCTGTTTTTT,CASGGGGRSPNTGELFF
15,TRBD1,TRBJ2-3,many,TRBV11-2,TGTGCCAGCAGCTATGGGGACAGCTCGACAGATACGCAGTATTTT,CASSYGDSSTDTQYF
14,TRBD2,TRBJ2-7,many,TRBV20-1,TGCAGTGCAGCTGTAGCGGGGAACAGGCCAGGGCAGTACTTC,CSAAVAGNRPGQYF
18,TRBD2,TRBJ2-1,few,TRBV9,TGTGCCAGCAGGGAAATGGCGGGAGCCCCTCCTGTATACAATGAGCAGTTCTTC,CASREMAGAPPVYNEQFF
9,.,TRBJ2-1,many,TRBV24-1,TGTGCCTCTCACAATGAGCAGTTCTTC,CASHNEQFF
16,.,TRBJ1-2,.,TRBV12-3/TRBV12-4,TGTGCCAGCAGTCTCAGGACATGGACCCCCAACTATGGCTACACCTTC,CASSLRTWTPNYGYTF
11,.,TRBJ2-1,few,TRBV2,TGTGCCAGCAGTCCCGTTTCGGGGCAGTTCTTC,CASSPVSGQFF
14,.,TRBJ1-2,many,TRBV3-1,TGTGCCAGCAGCCAAGACCTCAACACGGGTGGCTACACCTTC,CASSQDLNTGGYTF
12,.,TRBJ2-1,.,TRBV20-1,TGCAGTGCTCACTCCCGACTCGCGGCCCAGTTCTTC,CSAHSRLAAQFF
14,TRBD2,TRBJ2-5,few,TRBV24-1,TGTGCCACCGGCGGGACTAGCGGGAGAGAGACCCAGTACTTC,CATGGTSGRETQYF
13,.,TRBJ2-1,.,TRBV6-4,TGTGCCAGCAGTAGGCTAGTAGGCAGTGGGCAGTTCTTC,CASSRLVGSGQFF
15,.,TRBJ2-3,many,TRBV24-1,TGTGCCACCAGTGATTTTGCGACCCACACAGATACGCAGTATTTT,CATSDFATHTDTQYF
15,.,TRBJ1-2,many,TRBV2,TGTGCCAGCAGTATCACCGGCCAGAGGGCTTATGGCTACACCTTC,CASSITGQRAYGYTF
16,TRBD2,TRBJ2-3,.,TRBV5-1,TGCGCCAGCAGCTTGGGGAGCGGGAGCGCCGCAGATACGCAGTATTTT,CASSLGSGSAADTQYF
17,TRBD2,TRBJ2-5,many,TRBV28,TGTGCCAGCTCTGACGATAAACTAGCGGGAGTAAGGGAGACCCAGTACTTC,CASSDDKLAGVRETQYF
13,.,TRBJ2-1,once,TRBV2,TGTGCCAGCGTGGGAGGACCATACAATGGGCAGTTCTTC,CASVGGPYNGQFF
16,.,TRBJ1-2,many,TRBV11-3,TGTGCCAGCAGCTTAGATGGCTCCAGGACAAACTATGGCTACACCTTC,CASSLDGSRTNYGYTF
16,TRBD1,TRBJ1-4,few,TRBV10-2,TGCGCCAGCAGTCGACAGGGTGGGGGCCTTCCTGAAAAACTGTTTTTT,CASSRQGGGLPEKLFF
18,TRBD2,TRBJ2-2,once,TRBV20-1,TGCAGTGCTAGAGCGCCGTGGACTAGCGGGAGGAACACCGGGGAGCTGTTTTTT,CSARAPWTSGRNTGELFF
13,.,TRBJ2-7,many,TRBV11-2,TGTGCCAGCAGCTTAGGTGGGTTCTACGAGCAGTACTTC,CASSLGGFYEQYF
16,.,TRBJ1-5,many,TRBV27,TGTGCCAGCAGTTTGGTGCCCTCAGGGGGCAATCAGCCCCAGCATTTT,CASSLVPSGGNQPQHF
15,.,TRBJ2-5,many,TRBV3-1,TGTGCCAGCAGACCCCAGACTGCGTACCAAGAGACCCAGTACTTC,CASRPQTAYQETQYF
13,.,TRBJ2-2,.,TRBV9,TGTGCCAGCAGCGTACGGGGGATCGGGGAGCTGTTTTTT,CASSVRGIGELFF
14,TRBD2,TRBJ2-1,many,TRBV3-1,TGTGCCAGCAGCCCGCGGGTAGCGGGAAATGAGCAGTTCTTC,CASSPRVAGNEQFF
17,.,TRBJ1-5,once,TRBV27,TGTGCCAGCAGTTTATTCGGACAGATTTATAGCAATCAGCCCCAGCATTTT,CASSLFGQIYSNQPQHF
12,.,TRBJ2-7,few,TRBV30,TGTGCCGGTCTAGGGGGGTCCTACGAGCAGTACTTC,CAGLGGSYEQYF
14,.,TRBJ1-2,few,TRBV6-5,TGTGCCAGCAGTTACGAGAAGGGGGGTGATGGCTACACCTTC,CASSYEKGGDGYTF
14,TRBD1,TRBJ1-4,few,TRBV27,TGTGCCAGCAGTAGACAGGGGAGGAGTGAAAAACTGTTTTTT,CASSRQGRSEKLFF
15,TRBD1,TRBJ1-2,few,TRBV12-3/TRBV12-4,TGTGCCAGCAGTTTGAGGTCAGGGGGCTTCCCCGGCTACACCTTC,CASSLRSGGFPGYTF
14,.,TRBJ2-7,few,TRBV9,TGTGCCAGCAGCGTAGACGTATTCGCCTACGAGCAGTACTTC,CASSVDVFAYEQYF
17,TRBD2,TRBJ2-7,many,TRBV28,TGTGCCAGCAGTTTATATGGTACTAGCGGGAACATGTACGAGCAGTACTTC,CASSLYGTSGNMYEQYF
17,TRBD1,TRBJ2-6,.,TRBV20-1,TGCAGTGCTAGCGTTGGACCAGGGGGCTCTGGGGCCAACGTCCTGACTTTC,CSASVGPGGSGANVLTF
15,.,TRBJ2-1,many,TRBV28,TGTGCCAGCAAGATGAGCGGGCGCTCCTACAATGAGCAGTTCTTC,CASKMSGRSYNEQFF
15,TRBD2,TRBJ2-1,many,TRBV2,TGTGCCAGCAACCCAACTAGCGGGAGCGTTGGTGAGCAGTTCTTC,CASNPTSGSVGEQFF
14,TRBD2,TRBJ2-7,few,TRBV7-3,TGTGCCAGCAGCCCCAACGGGAGGGCGGACGAGCAGTACTTC,CASSPNGRADEQYF
13,.,TRBJ2-1,many,TRBV11-1,TGTGCCAGCAGCCGGACTCGTAGGGGTGAGCAGTTCTTC,CASSRTRRGEQFF
13,.,TRBJ2-1,.,TRBV3-1,TGTGCCAGCAGCCAGACGCCTAGCGACCACCAGTTCTTC,CASSQTPSDHQFF
17,TRBD1,TRBJ2-3,many,TRBV27,TGTGCCAGCAGTCCCGCTACAGGGACAGTAAGCACAGATACGCAGTATTTT,CASSPATGTVSTDTQYF
14,.,TRBJ2-3,few,TRBV2,TGTGCCAGCAGTTACAGGGTTAGCACAGATACGCAGTATTTT,CASSYRVSTDTQYF
12,.,TRBJ2-3,many,TRBV7-9,TGTGCCAGCAGCTATGCTGGGGATACGCAGTATTTT,CASSYAGDTQYF
16,TRBD2,TRBJ2-3,many,TRBV2,TGTGCCAGCAGACTACTAGCGGGATCCCCGTCAGATACGCAGTATTTT,CASRLLAGSPSDTQYF
15,.,TRBJ2-3,.,TRBV5-1,TGCGCCAGCAGCTTATGGGACGGGAGCACAGATACGCAGTATTTT,CASSLWDGSTDTQYF
16,.,TRBJ2-1,many,TRBV10-3,TGTGCCATCAGTGTTGAGGCGGCGAGCTCCTACAATGAGCAGTTCTTC,CAISVEAASSYNEQFF
15,TRBD1,TRBJ1-1,.,TRBV6-1,TGTGCCAGCAGACGGGCTCCAGGGGGCCAAACTGAAGCTTTCTTT,CASRRAPGGQTEAFF
14,.,TRBJ1-2,many,TRBV20-1,TGCAGTGCTAGAGGGAGCTTCCAAGGGCATGGCTACACCTTC,CSARGSFQGHGYTF
11,.,TRBJ1-2,many,TRBV7-9,TGTGCCAGCAGCTTAGAGGATCGCTACACCTTC,CASSLEDRYTF
13,.,TRBJ2-7,.,TRBV6-2/TRBV6-3,TGTGCCAGCAGAGAGACACCGAACCACGAGCAGTACTTC,CASRETPNHEQYF
14,.,TRBJ1-1,few,TRBV19,TGTGCCAGTAGCAAGGGGCGATTGAACACTGAAGCTTTCTTT,CASSKGRLNTEAFF
14,TRBD1,TRBJ1-5,many,TRBV18,TGTGCCAGCTCGCGGGACAGGGGGGAACAGCCCCAGCATTTT,CASSRDRGEQPQHF
14,.,TRBJ2-7,few,TRBV6-2/TRBV6-3,TGTGCCAGCAGTTACGGTAGCGGAGCCTACGAGCAGTACTTC,CASSYGSGAYEQYF